One and the same sample provided the 4 T cell receptor beta chains below, sequenced in a study of cytotoxic CD8 clonotypes in ibrutinib-treated CLL. Data came from immunoSEQ multiplex PCR; TCRdb stores just in-frame clones and leaves some out. This table has 130,000 or so clones, around 80% appearing once. The starting material was PBMCs, obtained after 12 months of ibrutinib treatment. These receptors were collected from a human donor with chronic lymphocytic leukemia.

This chain connects TRBV11-2 to TRBJ2-5; maybe TRBD1 (5 bases). The CDR3 contains 11 residues. Trimming removed 5 bases at V and 5 bases at J, with 6 bases between. CDR1 and CDR2 (germline): SGHAT, FQNNGV. The CDR3 DNA follows: TGTGCCAGCAGCAACAGGGAGACCCAGTACTTC. Protein sequence: CASSNRETQYF.

V and J are TRBV4-3 and TRBJ2-1; unclear D gene. This CDR3 has 14 amino acids. Trimming stripped 1 base from V and 9 bases from J, with 13 bases between. CDR1 is LGHNA and CDR2 is YSLEER in the germline V gene. The CDR3 reads CASSQAVQRGEQFF. The CDR3 nucleotides are TGCGCCAGCAGCCAAGCGGTCCAGCGCGGTGAGCAGTTCTTC.

The genes are TRBV18 and TRBJ1-4, with D possibly TRBD1 on 6 matching bases. This CDR3 spans 16 amino acids. Germline V gene lookup returns CDR1 KGHSH and CDR2 LQKENI. The ends were cut back, 4 bases at V and 4 bases at J, with 16 bases in the middle. The CDR3, as DNA: TGTGCCAGCTCACAAACCCTACAGGGCCTTAATGAAAAACTGTTTTTT. This encodes CASSQTLQGLNEKLFF.

This chain joins TRBV27 and TRBJ2-7; unclear D gene. V shed 6 bases and J shed 2 bases, with 11 bases lying between them. Germline V gives CDR1 MNHEY, CDR2 SMNVEV (reference sequence). The length of the CDR3 is 13 residues. Here the CDR3 reads CASRPLGPYEQYF. Written as DNA, the CDR3 is TGTGCCAGCAGGCCGCTGGGCCCCTACGAGCAGTACTTC.